The source of this T cell receptor (beta chain) is a study of CD8 T cells in Susac syndrome. This CDR3 region has 13 residues. The germline V gene encodes CDR1 SEHNR and CDR2 FQNEAQ (reference sequence). V was shortened by 6 bases and J by 2 bases, with 11 bases between the two germline ends. With random hexamers, 0.5 to 1 ug RNA was reverse transcribed. Amplification of the TCR beta CDR3 was carried out by immunoSEQ multiplex PCR, which spanned a total of 54 Vbeta and 13 Jbeta segments. TCRdb reprocessed the immunoSEQ multiplex PCR reads via MiXCR and lists one record per CDR3 protein. The sample lists 130,000 to 150,000 distinct CDR3 sequences; approximately 94% were seen once. This clonotype was observed once. The healthy controls were matched to patients by age and sex. In contrast to the negatively isolated CD8+ and CD4+ T cells, TEMRA cells were FACS-enriched.

The chain recombines TRBV7-9 with TRBJ2-7; D call uncertain. This receptor was identified in a human donor in good health. The sample comprised CD4+ T cells from PBMCs. The CDR3 reads CASRKDVPYEQYF. CDR3 nucleotide sequence: TGTGCCAGCAGGAAGGACGTGCCCTACGAGCAGTACTTC.